The clone carrying this TCR beta chain has a count of ten or more. These data originate in a study of T cells in Graves' hyperthyroidism and ophthalmopathy. The investigators amplified TCR beta CDR3 regions from RNA transcripts. The TCR CDR3 was amplified in a first-round RT-PCR using the HTBI primer set. TCRdb reprocessed the multiplex PCR reads with MiXCR, giving one entry per CDR3 protein. The sample records roughly 560,000 distinct CDR3 sequences, roughly 15% being singletons. Germline V gene data show CDR1 as LNHDA and CDR2 as SQIVND (reference sequence). Trimming removed 3 bases from V and 5 bases from J, with 13 bases in between. The length of the CDR3 is 14 residues.

The TCR comes from a woman in her forties with Graves' ophthalmopathy. Source material: blood. The chain recombines TRBV19 with TRBJ1-1, with D tentatively TRBD1 (5 bases). The CDR3 nucleotides read TGTGCCAGTAGTATCGCCAGGGTAGTGACTGAAGCTTTCTTT. Its protein product is CASSIARVVTEAFF.